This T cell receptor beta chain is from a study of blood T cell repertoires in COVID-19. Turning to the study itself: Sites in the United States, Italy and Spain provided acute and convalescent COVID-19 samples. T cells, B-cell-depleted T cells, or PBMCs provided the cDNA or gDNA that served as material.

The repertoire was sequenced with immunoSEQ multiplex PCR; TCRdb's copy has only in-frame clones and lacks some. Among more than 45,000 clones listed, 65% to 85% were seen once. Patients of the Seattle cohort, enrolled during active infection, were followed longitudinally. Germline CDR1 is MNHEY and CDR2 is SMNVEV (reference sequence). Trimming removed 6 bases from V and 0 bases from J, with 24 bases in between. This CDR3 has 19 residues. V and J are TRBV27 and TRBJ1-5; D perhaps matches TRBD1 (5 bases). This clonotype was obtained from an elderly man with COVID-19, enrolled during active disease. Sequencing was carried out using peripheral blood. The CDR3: CASSLRPGHPYYSNQPQHF. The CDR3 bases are TGTGCCAGCAGCCTCCGGCCAGGGCATCCTTACTATAGCAATCAGCCCCAGCATTTT.